This passage covers 30 T cell receptor beta chains from one sample sequenced in a study of T cells after yellow fever vaccination. TCRdb analysed the 5' RACE reads with MiXCR anew, one entry per CDR3 protein. In the table there are around 100,000 distinct CDR3 sequences, approximately 8.4% of which are singletons. The source was CD8+ T cells sorted from PBMCs, collected 45 days after the yellow fever booster vaccination. Every receptor here comes from a man in his thirties or forties who received the YFV17D yellow fever vaccine.

This clonotype has ten or more counts. The chain joins TRBV5-1 to TRBJ2-7; 10 positions match TRBD2. Trimming cost V 4 bases and J 5 bases; bases outside gene matches: 9. This CDR3 is built from 15 residues. The V gene's germline CDR1 is SGHRS and CDR2 YFSETQ. For the CDR3, the DNA is TGCGCCAGCAGCCCCGGACTAGCGGCGGGGGACGAGCAGTACTTC. Translation gives CASSPGLAAGDEQYF.

With respect to this clonotype: Just one base apart from a much larger clone, this may be a read error. The gene calls are TRBV27 and TRBJ2-7; a possible D gene is TRBD1 (6 bases). The CDR3 totals 13 residues. The V gene lost 8 bases and the J gene lost 4 bases, with 15 bases spanning the gap. The germline CDR1 and CDR2 sequences are MNHEY and SMNVEV (reference sequence). The CDR3 is CASAATQGYEQYF. For the CDR3, the DNA is TGTGCCAGCGCGGCGACCCAGGGGTACGAGCAGTACTTC.

This clonotype was detected ten times or more. The J gene is TRBJ2-2, the V gene TRBV4-3; D unclear. This CDR3 has 15 residues. The V gene lost 1 base and the J gene lost 7 bases, with 13 bases spanning the gap. Germline-derived CDR1 and CDR2 are LGHNA and YSLEER. In DNA form, the CDR3 reads TGCGCCAGCAGCCAAGGGGATGAGAGGAGCGGGGAGCTGTTTTTT. It encodes CASSQGDERSGELFF.

With respect to this clonotype: This may be a read error, as it is one base from a much larger clone. This chain links TRBV25-1 with TRBJ2-1, with D unresolved. CDR1 MGHDK and CDR2 SYGVNS come from the germline V gene. Trimming left V 8 bases short and J 0 bases short, with 11 bases between. CDR3 size: 14 residues. The CDR3 DNA reads as TGTGCCAGCGGTAGTGAGGTCTCCTACAATGAGCAGTTCTTC. Amino acid sequence: CASGSEVSYNEQFF.

This clonotype was seen at least ten times. The chain has TRBV29-1 and TRBJ2-2; D may be TRBD2 (7 bases). Germline-derived CDR1 and CDR2 are SQVTM and ANQGSEA. Trimming removed 4 bases at V and 4 bases at J, with 13 bases between. The CDR3 totals 14 residues. The CDR3 loop is CSVGGGRLTGELFF. The CDR3 coding sequence is TGCAGCGTTGGGGGGGGGCGGCTCACCGGGGAGCTGTTTTTT.

This clonotype was detected many times. CDR3 protein: CSVVTEGEQFF. CDR3 nucleotide sequence: TGCAGCGTTGTCACGGAGGGGGAGCAGTTCTTC. This chain uses TRBV29-1 with TRBJ2-1, with D possibly being TRBD2 (6 bases). The CDR3 runs to 11 residues. Trimming left V 4 bases short and J 10 bases short, with 11 bases between. Germline CDR1 reads SQVTM; CDR2 reads ANQGSEA.

V gene TRBV9 combines with J gene TRBJ2-7; 7 nucleotides agree with TRBD2. J gave up 2 bases and V 0 bases, and 8 bases lay outside the gene matches. CDR1 SGDLS and CDR2 YYNGEE come from the germline V gene. There are 16 residues in the CDR3. The CDR3 loop reads CASSVGGTMTTYEQYF. CDR3 coding DNA: TGTGCCAGCAGCGTAGGGGGGACTATGACTACCTACGAGCAGTACTTC.

This clonotype appeared a few times. The chain joins TRBV29-1 to TRBJ2-4; the match to TRBD2 covers 9 bases. The length of the CDR3 is 16 residues. Germline lookup yields CDR1 SQVTM and CDR2 ANQGSEA. After removal of 4 bases from V and 5 bases from J, the junction contained 12 bases not matched to a gene. The CDR3 DNA follows: TGCAGCGTTGTAGGGCTAGCGGGAAGAGTTGAAAACATTCAGTACTTC. Protein: CSVVGLAGRVENIQYF.

The chain combines TRBV5-6 with TRBJ2-2; 7 nucleotides align to TRBD2. Germline trimming cut 3 bases from V and 4 bases from J; bases unmatched to any gene: 15. In germline, CDR1 is SGHDT, CDR2 YYEEEE. The CDR3 contains 18 residues. The CDR3 reads CASSYPPTSPVSTGELFF. The CDR3 DNA reads TGTGCCAGCAGCTACCCTCCGACTAGCCCCGTGAGCACCGGGGAGCTGTTTTTT.

This clonotype was counted many times. The genes are TRBV15 and TRBJ2-5; D gene unclear. The CDR3 loop spans 12 amino acids. V lost 4 bases and J lost 1, with 4 bases in between. CDR1 and CDR2 from the germline V gene are LNHNV and YYDKDF (reference sequence). The CDR3 sequence is CATSTFQETQYF. CDR3 coding DNA: TGTGCCACCAGCACCTTCCAAGAGACCCAGTACTTC.

About this clonotype itself: A much larger clone lies a single base off, so this may be a read error. A read error is likely, as this CDR3 ends without the conserved phenylalanine or tryptophan. This chain connects TRBV29-1 to TRBJ1-1; no firm D call. CDR3 length equals 12 residues. Germline V gives CDR1 SQVTM, CDR2 ANQGSEA. Between the trimmed V and J ends, which lost 4 bases and 8 bases, there was a span of 14 bases. The CDR3 loop is CSVVEGQSEAFL. DNA of the CDR3: TGCAGCGTTGTAGAGGGCCAGAGCGAAGCTTTCCTT.

The CDR3 DNA follows: TGCGCCAGCAGCCAAGACAGCAGCTCTGGAAACACCATATATTTT. It codes for CASSQDSSSGNTIYF. The chain joins TRBV4-3 to TRBJ1-3; unclear D gene. Trimming cost V 0 bases and J 0 bases, with 6 bases left between them. Germline V gene lookup returns CDR1 LGHNA and CDR2 YSLEER. The CDR3 loop spans 15 amino acids.

In its sample, this clonotype was seen many times. The chain recombines TRBV7-9 with TRBJ2-1; 7 positions agree with TRBD2. This CDR3 is 14 amino acids long. From germline, CDR1 is SEHNR and CDR2 FQNEAQ (reference sequence). V gave up 9 bases and J gave up 4 bases; unmatched junction bases: 9. CDR3 sequence reads: CASCQASGYNEQFF. The CDR3 region has the DNA TGTGCCAGTTGTCAGGCTAGCGGATACAATGAGCAGTTCTTC.

The chain employs TRBV20-1 and TRBJ2-3; no clear D. This CDR3 has 13 amino acids. Trimming removed 5 bases at V and 0 bases at J, with 9 bases between. Germline V gene lookup returns CDR1 DFQATT and CDR2 SNEGSKA (reference sequence). In DNA form, the CDR3 reads TGCAGTGCTGAAACCTATAGCACAGATACGCAGTATTTT. It encodes CSAETYSTDTQYF.

The sample holds many counts of this clonotype. V usage is TRBV6-5 and J usage is TRBJ2-4, with D perhaps TRBD2 (6 bases). Trimming left V 10 bases short and J 8 bases short, with 9 bases between. The germline V gene encodes CDR1 MNHEY and CDR2 SVGAGI. This CDR3 has 10 residues. This CDR3 is CATGVHIQYF. For the CDR3, the DNA is TGTGCCACGGGGGTACACATTCAGTACTTC.

This clonotype was recorded at least ten times. This chain joins TRBV6-1 and TRBJ1-6, with 7 bases fitting TRBD1. CDR3 length: 14 residues. Germline loops: CDR1 MNHNS, CDR2 SASEGT. The junction had 12 bases not matched to a gene; V was cut back by 11 bases and J by 8 bases. The CDR3 loop reads CAVGDSQDHSPLHF. The CDR3, as DNA: TGTGCCGTAGGGGACAGTCAAGATCATTCACCCCTCCACTTT.

This clonotype was detected ten times or more. This sequence joins TRBV12-3 or TRBV12-4 and TRBJ1-2; unclear D gene. Trimming pared 3 bases from V and 4 bases from J, leaving 12 bases between. The CDR3 is 14 residues long. CDR3 protein: CASSLSQALYGYTF. The CDR3 DNA reads TGTGCCAGCAGTTTGAGTCAAGCGCTCTATGGCTACACCTTC.

This clonotype was counted many times. In nucleotides, the CDR3 is TGTGCCAGCAGCCAAGTGGCCCCGCCGGGGGAGGATACGCAGTATTTT. This codes for CASSQVAPPGEDTQYF. This chain joins TRBV4-2 and TRBJ2-3; D is possibly TRBD2 (6 bases). CDR1 is LGHNA, CDR2 YNFKEQ, per germline. V was cut by 1 base and J by 6 bases, with 17 bases left in between. There are 16 residues in the CDR3.

In its sample, this clonotype was seen a few times. V and J are TRBV14 and TRBJ2-1; D gene ambiguous. V lost 1 base and J 4 bases, leaving 5 bases between the germline ends. Germline-derived CDR1 and CDR2 are SGHDN and FVKESK. This CDR3 is built from 13 residues. The CDR3: CASSQVLYNEQFF. The CDR3 DNA sequence: TGTGCCAGCAGCCAAGTTCTTTACAATGAGCAGTTCTTC.

This rearrangement joins TRBV5-1 to TRBJ1-1; D possibly corresponds to TRBD1 (5 bases). V lost 0 bases to trimming and J lost 1 base, with 10 bases between them. Germline V gene sequence: CDR1 SGHRS, CDR2 YFSETQ. CDR3 length equals 15 residues. The CDR3 reads CASSLVEDTNTEAFF. In DNA form, the CDR3 reads TGCGCCAGCAGCTTGGTGGAGGACACGAACACTGAAGCTTTCTTT. The whole variable domain, remainder taken from reference TRBV5-1 and TRBJ1-1, is KAGVTQTPRYLIKTRGQQVTLSCSPISGHRSVSWYQQTPGQGLQFLFEYFSETQRNKGNFPGRFSGRQFSNSRSEMNVSTLELGDSALYLCASSLVEDTNTEAFFGQGTRLTVV.

As for this clonotype: A much larger clone differs by one base, so this may be a read error. The gene calls are TRBV15 and TRBJ2-7; no clear D gene. Between the trimmed V and J ends, which lost 4 bases and 5 bases, there was a span of 12 bases. CDR1 LNHNV and CDR2 YYDKDF come from the germline V gene (reference sequence). The CDR3 covers 13 residues. The CDR3 nucleotides are TGTGCCACCAGCACTGGCTTGGAAGACGAGCAGTACTTC. Translation: CATSTGLEDEQYF. The variable domain in full, completed from reference TRBV15 and TRBJ2-7, reads DAMVIQNPRYQVTQFGKPVTLSCSQTLNHNVMYWYQQKSSQAPKLLFHYYDKDFNNEADTPDNFQSRRPNTSFCFLDIRSPGLGDTAMYLCATSTGLEDEQYFGPGTRLTVT.

This clonotype was seen many times. J is TRBJ2-1 and V is TRBV7-2, with D possibly TRBD2 on 5 matching bases. The V gene lost 1 base and the J gene lost 6 bases, with 7 bases spanning the gap. Germline CDR1 is SGHTA and CDR2 is FQGNSA. The CDR3 covers 13 residues. The CDR3 sequence: CASSLVTINEQFF. The DNA of the CDR3 is TGTGCCAGCAGCTTAGTGACTATCAATGAGCAGTTCTTC.

This clonotype was observed many times. The rearrangement uses TRBV24-1 and TRBJ2-2, with D possibly TRBD2 on 5 matching bases. V dropped 0 bases and J dropped 5 bases, with 6 bases sitting between them. The CDR3 has 14 residues. The germline CDR1 and CDR2 sequences are KGHDR and SFDVKD. In nucleotides, the CDR3 is TGTGCCACCAGTGATTTGCGGGGAACCGGGGAGCTGTTTTTT. Translation gives CATSDLRGTGELFF.

This clonotype was detected many times. The chain is built from TRBV27 and TRBJ2-7, with TRBD1 identical over 9 bases. The CDR3 is made up of 16 amino acids. Germline lookup yields CDR1 MNHEY and CDR2 SMNVEV (reference sequence). Trimming took 0 bases from V and 7 from J; bases not matched to a gene: 10. DNA of the CDR3: TGTGCCAGCAGTTTATCGATCACAGGGGGCAACGGGGAGCAGTACTTC. Encoded protein: CASSLSITGGNGEQYF.

This clonotype was detected a few times. This chain links TRBV20-1 with TRBJ2-1; the match to TRBD2 covers 11 bases. V shed 5 bases, J shed 3 bases, and the junction held 3 bases outside the gene matches. The CDR3 extends over 14 amino acids. Germline V CDR1 and CDR2: DFQATT, SNEGSKA (reference sequence). The DNA of the CDR3 is TGCAGTGCTGAGACTAGCGGGAACTACAATGAGCAGTTCTTC. Amino acids: CSAETSGNYNEQFF.

Ten or more counts support this clonotype. At one end the junction does not follow the germline gene, possibly because of a read error. The chain recombines TRBV6-1 with TRBJ2-7; 7 bases are a match to TRBD2. Germline CDR1 reads MNHNS; CDR2 reads SASEGT. The CDR3 length is 16 residues. This CDR3 is CASSQALPGLIYEQYF. The DNA of the CDR3 is TGTGCCAGCAGTCAAGCCCTTCCGGGACTAATCTACGAGCAGTACTTC.

This clonotype was picked up many times. The gene calls are TRBV6-5 and TRBJ2-3, with 9 bases that match TRBD2. The CDR3 extends over 17 amino acids. Germline lookup yields CDR1 MNHEY and CDR2 SVGAGI. Trimming removed 0 bases from V and 4 bases from J; junction bases left unmatched: 8. CDR3: CASSYSTFSGRPDTQYF. CDR3 bases: TGTGCCAGCAGTTACTCGACTTTTAGCGGGAGACCAGATACGCAGTATTTT.

At least ten counts were recorded for this clonotype. The rearrangement uses TRBV20-1 and TRBJ2-1; 9 bases are a match to TRBD1. This CDR3 has 14 amino acids. Germline CDR1 reads DFQATT; CDR2 reads SNEGSKA (reference sequence). Trimming removed 3 bases from V and 8 bases from J; junction bases left unmatched: 8. The CDR3 DNA reads TGCAGTGCTAGTCTCCCGGGACAGGGTCATGAGCAGTTCTTC. Translated: CSASLPGQGHEQFF.

This clonotype was counted at least ten times. The gene calls are TRBV20-1 and TRBJ2-3; no clear D. Germline lookup yields CDR1 DFQATT and CDR2 SNEGSKA (reference sequence). Between the trimmed V and J ends, which lost 2 bases and 4 bases, there was a span of 10 bases. The CDR3 is 13 residues long. The CDR3, as DNA: TGCAGTGCTAGAAGTTCTTACGCAGATACGCAGTATTTT. Translating it yields CSARSSYADTQYF.

Notes on this clonotype: A much larger clone lies a single base off, so this may be a read error. The J gene is TRBJ2-3, the V gene TRBV12-3 or TRBV12-4; D is uncertain. Trimming stripped 3 bases from V and 5 bases from J, with 12 bases between. This CDR3 has 14 residues. CDR3 region: CASSFSPALDTQYF. In nucleotides, the CDR3 is TGTGCCAGCAGTTTTAGCCCGGCCTTAGATACGCAGTATTTT.